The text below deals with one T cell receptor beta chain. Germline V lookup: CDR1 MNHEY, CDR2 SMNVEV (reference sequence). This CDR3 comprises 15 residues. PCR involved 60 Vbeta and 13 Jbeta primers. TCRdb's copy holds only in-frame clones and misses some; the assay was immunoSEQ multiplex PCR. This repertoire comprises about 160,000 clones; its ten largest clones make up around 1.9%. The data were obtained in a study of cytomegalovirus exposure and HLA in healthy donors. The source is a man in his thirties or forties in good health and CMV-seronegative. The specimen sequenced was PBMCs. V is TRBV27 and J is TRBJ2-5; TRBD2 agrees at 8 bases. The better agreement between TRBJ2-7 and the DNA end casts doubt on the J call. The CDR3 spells CASSLALAVTYEQYF. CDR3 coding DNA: TGTGCCAGCAGTTTGGCACTAGCGGTAACCTACGAGCAGTACTTC.